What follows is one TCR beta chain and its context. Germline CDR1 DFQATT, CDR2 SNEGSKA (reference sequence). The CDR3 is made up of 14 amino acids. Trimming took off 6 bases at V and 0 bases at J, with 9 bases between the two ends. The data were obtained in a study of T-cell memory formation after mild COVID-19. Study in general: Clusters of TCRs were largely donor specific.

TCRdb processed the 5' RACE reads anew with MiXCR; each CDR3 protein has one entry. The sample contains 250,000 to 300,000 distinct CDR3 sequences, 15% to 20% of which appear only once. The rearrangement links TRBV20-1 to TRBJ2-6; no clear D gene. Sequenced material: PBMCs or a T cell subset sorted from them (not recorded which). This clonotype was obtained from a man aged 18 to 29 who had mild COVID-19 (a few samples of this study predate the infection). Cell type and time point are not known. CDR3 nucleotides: TGCAGTGCCTTCTCGGGCTCTGGGGCCAACGTCCTGACTTTC. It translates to CSAFSGSGANVLTF.